A few counts support the clone carrying this T cell receptor (beta chain). What it binds is not known. The data originate from a study of CD8 T cells in ankylosing spondylitis. Study results and caveats: Disease-associated clones were reportedly significantly overrepresented in matched ankylosing spondylitis synovial fluid. A TCR beta motif made of several highly homologous variants seemed typical of ankylosing spondylitis blood.

Preparation of TCR beta libraries was done by quantitative 5'-RACE with molecular barcodes. TCRdb redid the calling of the 5' RACE reads with MiXCR, one entry per CDR3 protein. There are 650,000 to 800,000 distinct CDR3 sequences in the sample; around 20% occur only once, and about 20% lies in the top ten. Sequenced sample: blood, either unsorted or a sorted T cell fraction (not recorded which). The receptor was isolated from a male donor with ankylosing spondylitis.

The CDR3 DNA reads as TGCGCCAGCAGCCAACGGTTCCCCGATTCCTACAATGAGCAGTTCTTC. This sequence encodes CASSQRFPDSYNEQFF. This chain joins TRBV4-1 and TRBJ2-1; D gene unclear. The CDR3 is 16 amino acids. The V gene's germline CDR1 is MGHRA and CDR2 YSYEKL. Trimming took 2 bases from V and 1 from J, leaving 12 bases between them.